The clone carrying this T cell receptor beta chain occurred many times. The CDR3 loop spans 13 amino acids. V was cut by 0 bases and J by 1 base, with 4 bases left in between. The germline gives CDR1 SGDLS, CDR2 YYNGEE. Amplified TCR beta CDR3 regions came from RNA transcripts. The TCR CDR3 was amplified in a first-round RT-PCR using the HTBI primer set. TCRdb used MiXCR to reprocess the multiplex PCR reads, holding one entry per CDR3 protein. This sample carries about 400,000 distinct CDR3 sequences, approximately 14% of them seen once, and the ten largest clones take over 10%. From more than 9 ml of fresh peripheral blood, PBMCs were isolated. These data are taken from a study of T cells in Graves' hyperthyroidism and ophthalmopathy.

Material: blood. The sequence derives from a man younger than 35 with Graves' ophthalmopathy. J is TRBJ1-1 and V is TRBV9, with unresolved D. This CDR3 is CASSVVWNTEAFF. The CDR3 DNA reads TGTGCCAGCAGCGTAGTTTGGAACACTGAAGCTTTCTTT.